The entry that follows covers one TCR beta chain sequence. As yet, its antigen is unknown. This PCR relied on a set of 60 Vbeta primers and 13 Jbeta primers. Produced via immunoSEQ multiplex PCR; TCRdb's table is partial and in-frame only. The sample yields some 110,000 clones, roughly four fifths seen once. V was trimmed by 3 bases and J by 4 bases, leaving 15 bases between them. Looked up from germline, CDR1 is KGHSH and CDR2 is LQKENI. The CDR3 is made up of 15 amino acids. This record comes from a study of cytomegalovirus exposure and HLA in healthy donors. General observations from the study: Among TCR beta chains of equal frequency, HLA-associated ones were more clonally expanded in a later analysis. The study reported that TCR beta sequences accurately predicted HLA-A and HLA-B alleles in most subjects. Cytomegalovirus-associated status was assigned to 150 or so TCR beta chains. Later analysis identified a missense DCLRE1C variant that was linked to TCR beta V- and J-gene trimming.

The specimen sequenced was PBMCs. The chain couples TRBV18 to TRBJ1-1, with a possible D match to TRBD1 (6 bases). The clonotype originates from a man aged 45-60 years in good health and CMV-seropositive. As DNA, the CDR3 is TGTGCCAGCTCACCGACAACAGGGAGAGGCACTGAAGCTTTCTTT. Protein sequence: CASSPTTGRGTEAFF.